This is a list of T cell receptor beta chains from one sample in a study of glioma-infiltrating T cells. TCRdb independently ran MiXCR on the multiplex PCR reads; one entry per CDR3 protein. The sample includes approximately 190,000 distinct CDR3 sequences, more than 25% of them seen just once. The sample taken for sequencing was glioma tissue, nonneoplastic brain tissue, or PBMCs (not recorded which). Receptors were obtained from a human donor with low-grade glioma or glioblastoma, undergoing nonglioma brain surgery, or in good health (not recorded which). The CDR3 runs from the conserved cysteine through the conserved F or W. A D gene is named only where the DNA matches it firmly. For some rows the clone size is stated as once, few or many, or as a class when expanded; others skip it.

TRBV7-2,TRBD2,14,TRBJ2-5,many,CASTGLVRGETQYF,TGTGCCAGCACCGGACTAGTACGCGGGGAGACCCAGTACTTC
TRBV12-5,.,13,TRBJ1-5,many,CASGLESNQPQHF,TGTGCTAGTGGTCTCGAGAGCAATCAGCCCCAGCATTTT
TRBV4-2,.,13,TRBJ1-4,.,CASARAGSEKLFF,TGTGCCAGCGCGCGTGCAGGGAGTGAAAAACTGTTTTTT
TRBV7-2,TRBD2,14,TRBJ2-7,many,CASSSSGTSYEQYF,TGTGCCAGCAGCTCTAGCGGGACCTCCTACGAGCAGTACTTC
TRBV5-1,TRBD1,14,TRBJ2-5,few,CASTMGTGEETQYF,TGCGCCAGCACCATGGGGACAGGGGAAGAGACCCAGTACTTC
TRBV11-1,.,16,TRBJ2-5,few,CASSLFRGSDLETQYF,TGTGCCAGCAGCTTATTCCGGGGCAGTGATTTGGAGACCCAGTACTTC
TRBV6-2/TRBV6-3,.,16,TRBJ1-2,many,CASSYSTERTYYGYTF,TGTGCCAGCAGTTACTCGACAGAGAGAACCTACTATGGCTACACCTTC
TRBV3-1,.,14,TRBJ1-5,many,CASSQRQSDQPQHF,TGTGCCAGCAGCCAAAGACAATCAGATCAGCCCCAGCATTTT
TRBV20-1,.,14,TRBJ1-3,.,CSVSVDSSENTIYF,TGCAGTGTAAGCGTTGACAGCTCTGAAAACACCATATATTTT
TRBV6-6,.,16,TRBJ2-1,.,CASTTRHGHGYNEQFF,TGTGCCAGCACTACGAGACATGGCCACGGATACAATGAGCAGTTCTTC
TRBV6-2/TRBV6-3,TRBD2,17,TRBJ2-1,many,CASSLRRGTGGYNEQFF,TGTGCCAGCAGCCTCCGCAGGGGTACGGGAGGGTACAATGAGCAGTTCTTC
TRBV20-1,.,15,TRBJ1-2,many,CSATTPGRANYGYTF,TGCAGTGCAACCACTCCGGGACGTGCTAACTATGGCTACACCTTC
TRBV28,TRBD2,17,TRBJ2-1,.,CASRYGVLAGGKGEQFF,TGTGCCAGCAGGTACGGAGTGCTAGCGGGAGGGAAGGGTGAGCAGTTCTTC
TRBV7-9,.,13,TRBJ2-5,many,CASGSYREETQYF,TGTGCCAGCGGATCCTACAGGGAAGAGACCCAGTACTTC
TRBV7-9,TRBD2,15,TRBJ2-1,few,CASSRPGLAGEGRFF,TGTGCCAGCAGCAGACCGGGACTAGCGGGAGAGGGCCGGTTCTTC
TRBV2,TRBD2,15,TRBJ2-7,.,CASSEQREAYNEQYF,TGTGCCAGCAGTGAACAGCGGGAGGCCTACAACGAGCAGTACTTC
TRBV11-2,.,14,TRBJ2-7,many,CASSLEPALGEQYF,TGTGCCAGCAGCTTAGAACCAGCTTTGGGCGAGCAGTACTTC
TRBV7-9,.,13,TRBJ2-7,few,CASSHQERYEQYF,TGTGCCAGCAGCCACCAAGAGCGCTACGAGCAGTACTTC
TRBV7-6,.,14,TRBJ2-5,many,CASSKPPGWETQYF,TGTGCCAGCAGCAAGCCCCCAGGGTGGGAGACCCAGTACTTC
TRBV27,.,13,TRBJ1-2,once,CASSLFVGEGYTF,TGTGCCAGCAGTTTATTTGTGGGGGAAGGCTACACCTTC
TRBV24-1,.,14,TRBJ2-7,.,CATSDWARPGEQYF,TGTGCCACCAGTGATTGGGCCAGGCCAGGCGAGCAGTACTTC
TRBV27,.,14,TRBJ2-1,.,CASSYSSDYNEQFF,TGTGCCAGCAGTTACTCTAGCGACTACAATGAGCAGTTCTTC
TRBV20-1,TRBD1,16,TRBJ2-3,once,CSASTSRQGTTDTQYF,TGCAGTGCCAGCACCTCCCGACAGGGGACCACAGATACGCAGTATTTT
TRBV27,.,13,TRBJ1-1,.,CASRDTENTEAFF,TGTGCCAGCAGAGATACAGAGAACACTGAAGCTTTCTTT
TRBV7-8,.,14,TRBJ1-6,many,CASSLATARAPLHF,TGTGCCAGCAGCTTAGCGACGGCCAGAGCACCCCTCCACTTT
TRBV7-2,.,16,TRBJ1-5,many,CASSLGGTPGNQPQHF,TGTGCCAGCAGCTTAGGCGGGACGCCCGGCAATCAGCCCCAGCATTTT
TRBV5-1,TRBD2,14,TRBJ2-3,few,CASSFGTSQDTQYF,TGCGCCAGCAGCTTCGGGACTAGCCAAGATACGCAGTATTTT
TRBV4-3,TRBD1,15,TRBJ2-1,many,CASSEGTGGNNEQFF,TGCGCCAGCAGCGAAGGGACAGGGGGTAACAATGAGCAGTTCTTC